This T cell receptor beta chain was found in a study of neoadjuvant nivolumab and ipilimumab in lung cancer. Across the whole study: Patients got nivolumab 3 mg/kg on days 1, 15 and 29; combination added ipilimumab 1 mg/kg day 1. Study-level results: From pretherapy to surgery, tumor richness and clonality rose with dual therapy.

Sequenced by immunoSEQ multiplex PCR; TCRdb stores in-frame clones only, minus some. The repertoire holds over 8,500 clones, with roughly 80% as singletons. Comment on this clone: The antigen is undetermined.

The CDR3 totals 14 residues. CDR1 is SQVTM, CDR2 ANQGSEA, per germline. V lost 1 base and J 4 bases, leaving 14 bases between the germline ends. This material consisted of tumor tissue, taken after neoadjuvant nivolumab, alone or with ipilimumab, at or shortly before surgery. V usage is TRBV29-1 and J usage is TRBJ2-7; no firm D call. The clonotype originates from an adult with non-small cell lung cancer. Some clones in this sample may be carry-over from other donors' samples. The CDR3 here is CSVEVGGGGYEQYF. The CDR3 region has the DNA TGCAGCGTTGAAGTGGGCGGTGGCGGTTACGAGCAGTACTTC.